This note documents a single T cell receptor (beta chain) sequence. No antigen is known for it. Researchers ran the PCR with 60 Vbeta and 13 Jbeta primers. TCRdb keeps only in-frame clones here, not all; method: immunoSEQ multiplex PCR. Counted here are roughly 130,000 clones, roughly three quarters occurring once; the ten biggest clones make up around 1.9%. The record originates from a study of cytomegalovirus exposure and HLA in healthy donors. The overall study: In an earlier analysis, 95 million to 140 million unique TCR beta sequences were found from 150 million to 200 million T cells.

Whole-study findings and limits: The productive fraction for most TCR beta V segments was about 90% or about 30% in an earlier analysis.

Material for sequencing was PBMCs. This sequence was found in a woman aged 40 to 50 in good health and CMV-seronegative.

CDR3 amino acids: CASSLDPPSGGAGETQYF. Here the CDR3 DNA reads TGTGCCAGCAGCTTAGATCCCCCTAGCGGGGGGGCAGGAGAGACCCAGTACTTC. The chain employs TRBV11-2 and TRBJ2-5; 12 positions agree with TRBD2. Germline V gene lookup returns CDR1 SGHAT and CDR2 FQNNGV. The V segment lost 0 bases and the J segment 4 bases; nucleotides outside the gene matches: 9. This CDR3 spans 18 amino acids.